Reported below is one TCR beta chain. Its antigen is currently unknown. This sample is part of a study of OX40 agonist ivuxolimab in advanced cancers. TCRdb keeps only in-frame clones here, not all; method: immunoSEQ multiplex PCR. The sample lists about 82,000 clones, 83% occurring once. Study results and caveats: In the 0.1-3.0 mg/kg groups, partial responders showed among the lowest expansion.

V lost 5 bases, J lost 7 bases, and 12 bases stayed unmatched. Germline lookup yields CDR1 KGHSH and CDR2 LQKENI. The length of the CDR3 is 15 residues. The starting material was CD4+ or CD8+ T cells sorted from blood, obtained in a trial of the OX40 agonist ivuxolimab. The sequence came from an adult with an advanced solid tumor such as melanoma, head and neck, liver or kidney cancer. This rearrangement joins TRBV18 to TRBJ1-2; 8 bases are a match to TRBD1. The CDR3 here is CASSKGTGAPIGYTF. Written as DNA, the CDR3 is TGTGCCAGCTCAAAGGGGACAGGAGCCCCTATTGGCTACACCTTC.